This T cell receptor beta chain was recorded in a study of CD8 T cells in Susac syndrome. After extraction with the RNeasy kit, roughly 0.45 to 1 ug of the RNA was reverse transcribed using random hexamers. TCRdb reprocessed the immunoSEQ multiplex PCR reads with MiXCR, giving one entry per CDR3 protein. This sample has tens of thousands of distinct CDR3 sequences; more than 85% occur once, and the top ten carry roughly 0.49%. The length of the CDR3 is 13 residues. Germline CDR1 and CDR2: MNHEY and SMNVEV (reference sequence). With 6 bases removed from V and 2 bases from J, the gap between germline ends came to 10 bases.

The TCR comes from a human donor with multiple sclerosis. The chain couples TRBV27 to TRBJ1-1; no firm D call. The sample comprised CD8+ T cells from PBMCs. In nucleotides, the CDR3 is TGTGCCAGCAGACCTGGGTTAAACACTGAAGCTTTCTTT. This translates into CASRPGLNTEAFF.